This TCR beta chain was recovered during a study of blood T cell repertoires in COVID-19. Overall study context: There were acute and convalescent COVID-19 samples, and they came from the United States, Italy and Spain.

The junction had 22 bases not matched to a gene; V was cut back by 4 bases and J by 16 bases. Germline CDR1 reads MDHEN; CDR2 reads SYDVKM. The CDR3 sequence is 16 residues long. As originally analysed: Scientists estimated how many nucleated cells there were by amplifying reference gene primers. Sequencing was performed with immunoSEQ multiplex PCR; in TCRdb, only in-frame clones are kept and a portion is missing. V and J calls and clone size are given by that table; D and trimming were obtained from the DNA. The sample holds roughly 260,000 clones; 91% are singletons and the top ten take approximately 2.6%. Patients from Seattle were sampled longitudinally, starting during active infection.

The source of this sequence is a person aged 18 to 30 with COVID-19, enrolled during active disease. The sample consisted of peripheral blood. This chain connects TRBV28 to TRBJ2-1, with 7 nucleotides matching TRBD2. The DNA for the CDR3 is TGTGCCAGCAGTTCCCCCCGGCTCGCGACGGGAGGAGGTCTTTTCTTC. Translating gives CASSSPRLATGGGLFF.